One and the same sample provided the 21 T cell receptor beta chains below, sequenced in a study of beta chain features in type 1 diabetes. The entirety of the isolated RNA underwent reverse transcription, so expressed TCRB transcripts were sequenced. Some clones are missing from TCRdb's copy, which holds only in-frame ones; the method was immunoSEQ multiplex PCR. Of under 550,000 clones in the sample, over 10% were seen once. The material sequenced was naive CD4+ T cells from blood. The source is a woman aged 18-30 years in good health.

This clone has more than one count but fewer than ten. The chain links TRBV14 to TRBJ1-6; D remains unclear. The V end was cut by 6 bases, the J end by 2 bases, with 11 bases between. This CDR3 is 15 amino acids long. Germline assignment: CDR1 SGHDN and CDR2 FVKESK. This CDR3 is CASRHGAAYNSPLHF. CDR3 in DNA: TGTGCCAGCAGACACGGCGCGGCCTATAATTCACCCCTCCACTTT. The full variable domain, in which reference TRBV14 and TRBJ1-6 provide the parts outside the CDR3, is EAGVTQFPSHSVIEKGQTVTLRCDPISGHDNLYWYRRVMGKEIKFLLHFVKESKQDESGMPNNRFLAERTGGTYSTLKVQPAELEDSGVYFCASRHGAAYNSPLHFGNGTRLTVT.

This clone came up a few times. V and J are TRBV6-5 and TRBJ1-2, with D unclear. Per germline, CDR1 MNHEY and CDR2 SVGAGI. Trimming took 2 bases from V and 8 from J, leaving 6 bases between them. The CDR3 totals 11 residues. CDR3 nucleotides: TGTGCCAGCAGTTACCCGGGGGGCTACACCTTC. This translates into CASSYPGGYTF.

This clone came up a few times. The chain is built from TRBV15 and TRBJ2-3; 10 nucleotides align to TRBD2. J gave up 0 bases and V 2 bases, and 8 bases lay outside the gene matches. The CDR3 sequence is 18 residues long. Germline CDR1 reads LNHNV; CDR2 reads YYDKDF (reference sequence). The CDR3 is CATSRKRLAGVSTDTQYF. CDR3 nucleotide sequence: TGTGCCACCAGCAGAAAGAGGCTAGCGGGAGTGAGCACAGATACGCAGTATTTT.

The chain employs TRBV5-1 and TRBJ2-5; D might be TRBD2 (5 bases). Trimming cost V 4 bases and J 5 bases, with 12 bases left between them. There are 13 residues in the CDR3. Germline V lookup: CDR1 SGHRS, CDR2 YFSETQ. Written as DNA, the CDR3 is TGCGCCAGCAGCCCAACCCCGGGGGAGACCCAGTACTTC. Translation gives CASSPTPGETQYF.

This clone has more than one count but fewer than ten. The chain uses TRBV4-2 and TRBJ2-3, with 9 bases that match TRBD2. Per the germline V gene, CDR1 is LGHNA and CDR2 is YNFKEQ. V lost 5 bases and J lost 0; bases outside the gene matches: 15. The CDR3 extends over 19 amino acids. CDR3 loop: CASSSPPRGGVTSTDTQYF. For the CDR3, the DNA is TGTGCCAGCAGCTCCCCTCCCCGCGGGGGGGTTACTAGCACAGATACGCAGTATTTT.

The chain employs TRBV7-2 and TRBJ2-3; D is undetermined. From germline, CDR1 is SGHTA and CDR2 FQGNSA. Trimming cost V 8 bases and J 6 bases, with 12 bases left between them. The CDR3 loop spans 12 amino acids. In nucleotides, the CDR3 is TGTGCCAGCGGGCTTACTATCGATACGCAGTATTTT. Amino acids: CASGLTIDTQYF.

This clone was observed a handful of times. Relative to the germline gene, one junction end is altered; a read error may explain this. The chain links TRBV19 to TRBJ2-5; D may be TRBD2 (6 bases). The CDR3 is 15 amino acids. Per germline, CDR1 LNHDA and CDR2 SQIVND (reference sequence). The CDR3 DNA reads TGTGCCAGTAGGATAGGAGGGAAGCTCCAAGAGACCCAGTACTTC. Its translation: CASRIGGKLQETQYF.

This clone was seen a few times. The rearrangement joins TRBV11-2 to TRBJ2-1, with D possibly being TRBD1 (6 bases). Trimming took 5 bases from V and 7 from J, leaving 15 bases between them. The V gene's germline CDR1 is SGHAT and CDR2 FQNNGV. This CDR3 spans 14 amino acids. CDR3 nucleotides: TGTGCCAGCAGCCATCAACAGGGTTGGAATGAGCAGTTCTTC. It is translated as CASSHQQGWNEQFF.

This clone came up a few times. The chain employs TRBV5-6 and TRBJ2-4; the D gene could be TRBD1 or TRBD2 (7 bases each). V shed 1 base and J shed 3 bases, with 11 bases lying between them. In germline, CDR1 is SGHDT, CDR2 YYEEEE. CDR3 size: 15 residues. This chain's CDR3 is CASSLTGEGKNIQYF. As DNA, the CDR3 is TGTGCCAGCAGCTTGACAGGGGAGGGCAAAAACATTCAGTACTTC.

This clone was detected only a few times. The genes are TRBV10-3 and TRBJ2-5; 12 nucleotides agree with TRBD2. The V gene end was trimmed by 0 bases and the J gene end by 5 bases; junction bases not matched to a gene: 7. Germline V gene sequence: CDR1 ENHRY, CDR2 SYGVKD. The CDR3 sequence is 17 residues long. DNA for the CDR3: TGTGCCATCAGTGAGTCGGTGACTAGCGGGAGAGGGGAGACCCAGTACTTC. It codes for CAISESVTSGRGETQYF.

This chain uses TRBV9 with TRBJ1-2; D perhaps matches TRBD1 (5 bases). This CDR3 comprises 12 residues. Germline V gene sequence: CDR1 SGDLS, CDR2 YYNGEE. V lost 4 bases, J lost 6 bases, and 10 bases lay in between. The DNA of the CDR3 is TGTGCCAGCAGCCCTCCAGGGAATGGCTACACCTTC. It is translated as CASSPPGNGYTF.

The table lists this clone with a few counts. The chain joins TRBV6-5 to TRBJ2-1, with TRBD1 identical over 9 bases. The CDR3 runs 16 residues. In germline, CDR1 is MNHEY, CDR2 SVGAGI. The V segment lost 2 bases and the J segment 9 bases; nucleotides outside the gene matches: 11. CDR3 coding DNA: TGTGCCAGCAGTTACAAGGCTTGGGGACAGGGATTTGAGCAGTTCTTC. The encoded protein is CASSYKAWGQGFEQFF.

The sample holds one count of this clone. This chain joins TRBV6-5 and TRBJ1-1; TRBD1 is a possible D gene (6 bases). Germline V gene sequence: CDR1 MNHEY, CDR2 SVGAGI. The CDR3 sequence is 15 residues long. V dropped 2 bases and J dropped 1 base, with 11 bases sitting between them. CDR3 coding DNA: TGTGCCAGCAGTTACGGTGGGGGGGCGAACACTGAAGCTTTCTTT. This gives the protein CASSYGGGANTEAFF.

CDR3 DNA sequence: TGTGCCAGCAGCCCTTTGAAGAAGTATAGTTTAATTCAGTACTTC. It translates to CASSPLKKYSLIQYF. The chain employs TRBV11-2 and TRBJ2-4, with D uncertain. Germline V gives CDR1 SGHAT, CDR2 FQNNGV. Trimming took off 5 bases at V and 10 bases at J, with 21 bases between the two ends. The CDR3 has 15 amino acids.

In its sample, this clone was seen many times. The rearrangement links TRBV9 to TRBJ2-3, with D tentatively TRBD2 (6 bases). The germline V gene encodes CDR1 SGDLS and CDR2 YYNGEE. V lost 3 bases and J lost 6, with 14 bases in between. The CDR3 extends over 14 amino acids. The CDR3 bases are TGTGCCAGCAGCGAGGGACTGACCCTGGATACGCAGTATTTT. Its protein product is CASSEGLTLDTQYF.

Only a few counts were recorded for this clone. The J gene is TRBJ1-4, the V gene TRBV15, with D hard to call. V was shortened by 0 bases and J by 5 bases, with 13 bases between the two germline ends. This CDR3 comprises 16 residues. Germline CDR1 and CDR2: LNHNV and YYDKDF (reference sequence). The CDR3 sequence is CATSRDPTQPNEKLFF. Written as DNA, the CDR3 is TGTGCCACCAGCAGAGATCCGACTCAGCCGAATGAAAAACTGTTTTTT.

The chain uses TRBV6-4 and TRBJ2-1; the D is unclear. Germline loops: CDR1 MRHNA, CDR2 SNTAGT. This CDR3 spans 13 amino acids. The germline V and J ends were trimmed by 1 base and 8 bases, with 9 bases remaining between them. This CDR3 reads CASSDFVGYEQFF. The CDR3 nucleotides read TGTGCCAGCAGTGACTTTGTAGGGTATGAGCAGTTCTTC.

This clone was counted only a few times. This chain links TRBV7-2 with TRBJ2-6, with TRBD2 matching over 8 bases. In germline, CDR1 is SGHTA, CDR2 FQGNSA. The CDR3 totals 16 residues. The J segment lost 0 bases and the V segment lost 4 bases, leaving 2 bases of the junction unmatched. CDR3 protein: CASSSRGGSGANVLTF. In DNA, the CDR3 is TGTGCCAGCAGCTCCCGGGGGGGCTCTGGGGCCAACGTCCTGACTTTC.

This clone has at least ten counts. This sequence joins TRBV2 and TRBJ2-1, with D unclear. Germline assignment: CDR1 SNHLY and CDR2 FYNNEI. The CDR3 loop spans 10 amino acids. With 6 bases removed from V and 8 bases from J, the gap between germline ends came to 5 bases. The CDR3 here is CASREHEQFF. The CDR3 nucleotides are TGTGCCAGCAGAGAACATGAGCAGTTCTTC.

A few counts support this clone. The chain has TRBV7-2 and TRBJ2-7; maybe TRBD1 (5 bases). The CDR3 extends over 15 amino acids. Trimming stripped 1 base from V and 2 bases from J, with 12 bases between. CDR1 and CDR2 (germline): SGHTA, FQGNSA. CDR3 sequence: CASSLGAGSPYEQYV. CDR3 nucleotides: TGTGCCAGCAGCTTAGGGGCAGGGTCCCCCTACGAGCAGTACGTC.

The gene calls are TRBV19 and TRBJ1-2, with D maybe TRBD1 (5 bases). From germline, CDR1 is LNHDA and CDR2 SQIVND (reference sequence). The CDR3 loop spans 16 amino acids. Trimming took 6 bases from V and 4 from J, leaving 21 bases between them. CDR3 in amino acids: CASRAPSGHLSYGYTF. CDR3 DNA sequence: TGTGCCAGTAGAGCGCCTAGTGGACATCTTTCCTATGGCTACACCTTC.